The 10 T cell receptor beta chains given below trace back to one sample, sequenced in a study of cytomegalovirus exposure and HLA in healthy donors. 60 Vbeta and 13 Jbeta primers were used in PCR. Clones were read by immunoSEQ multiplex PCR, and TCRdb kept only the in-frame ones, dropping some. Of 95,000 to 150,000 clones in the sample, approximately 80% were seen once. The sequencing input was PBMCs. These receptors were obtained from a human donor in good health.

As regards this clone: One junction end does not reproduce the germline sequence, and a read error may be involved. The chain uses TRBV11-3 and TRBJ2-4, with D perhaps TRBD1 (5 bases). CDR1 is SGHNT, CDR2 YENEEA, per germline. The CDR3 has 17 residues. CDR3 sequence reads: CASSLLVWGLAKNSQYF. The CDR3 coding sequence is TGTGCCAGCAGCTTACTCGTTTGGGGCTTAGCCAAAAACAGTCAGTACTTC.

V and J are TRBV19 and TRBJ2-4; TRBD2 matches 7 bases. The germline V gene has CDR1 LNHDA and CDR2 SQIVND (reference sequence). The junction had 12 bases not matched to a gene; V was cut back by 7 bases and J by 3 bases. This CDR3 contains 16 residues. For the CDR3, the DNA is TGTGCCAGTATCCCTCAGTCGGCGGGAGACAAAAACATTCAGTACTTC. It specifies CASIPQSAGDKNIQYF. Together with reference TRBV19 and TRBJ2-4, the CDR3 gives the full variable domain: DGGITQSPKYLFRKEGQNVTLSCEQNLNHDAMYWYRQDPGQGLRLIYYSQIVNDFQKGDIAEGYSVSREKKESFPLTVTSAQKNPTAFYLCASIPQSAGDKNIQYFGAGTRLSVL.

This rearrangement joins TRBV19 to TRBJ1-4; 7 positions match TRBD1. The CDR3 has 14 amino acids. V lost 4 bases to trimming and J lost 6 bases; unmatched junction nucleotides: 5. Germline V gives CDR1 LNHDA, CDR2 SQIVND (reference sequence). Here the CDR3 reads CASSTGQIYEKLFF. The CDR3, as DNA: TGTGCCAGTAGTACGGGACAGATATATGAAAAACTGTTTTTT.

This clone was seen a handful of times. V usage is TRBV30 and J usage is TRBJ1-1, with D unresolved. Trimming removed 0 bases from V and 4 bases from J, with 12 bases in between. CDR3 length equals 14 residues. Germline CDR1 is GTSNPN and CDR2 is SVGIG (reference sequence). The CDR3 coding sequence is TGTGCCTGGAGTGTACAAGAGGGCCGCACTGAAGCTTTCTTT. Amino acid sequence: CAWSVQEGRTEAFF.

The CDR3: CASSLDGLAGEEQFF. The CDR3 DNA follows: TGTGCCAGCAGCTTGGACGGACTAGCGGGAGAAGAGCAGTTCTTC. The rearrangement joins TRBV5-4 to TRBJ2-1, with 13 bases matching TRBD2. With 0 bases clipped from V and 10 bases from J, the junction kept 4 bases outside the gene matches. CDR1 SGHNT and CDR2 YYREEE come from the germline V gene (reference sequence). The length of the CDR3 is 15 residues.

The chain links TRBV28 to TRBJ2-2, with a possible D match to TRBD1 (6 bases). Germline loops: CDR1 MDHEN, CDR2 SYDVKM. The CDR3 extends over 16 amino acids. The V end lost 3 bases, the J end lost 1 base, and 12 bases lay between the germline ends. CDR3 DNA sequence: TGTGCCAGCAGTTTGTCTCAGGGGATGAACACCGGGGAGCTGTTTTTT. Protein product: CASSLSQGMNTGELFF. Full variable domain (outside the CDR3, taken from reference TRBV28 and TRBJ2-2): DVKVTQSSRYLVKRTGEKVFLECVQDMDHENMFWYRQDPGLGLRLIYFSYDVKMKEKGDIPEGYSVSREKKERFSLILESASTNQTSMYLCASSLSQGMNTGELFFGEGSRLTVL.

A few counts support this clone. The V call is TRBV29-1, the J call TRBJ2-7, with 9 bases fitting TRBD2. V lost 0 bases, J lost 1 base, and 4 bases stayed unmatched. The CDR3 sequence is 15 residues long. From germline, CDR1 is SQVTM and CDR2 ANQGSEA. CDR3 amino acids: CSVEEVAGGSYEQYF. CDR3 DNA sequence: TGCAGCGTTGAAGAAGTTGCGGGAGGGTCCTACGAGCAGTACTTC.

This chain connects TRBV19 to TRBJ1-3, with 10 positions matching TRBD1. The CDR3 runs to 15 residues. CDR1 and CDR2 (germline): LNHDA, SQIVND (reference sequence). Germline trimming cut 3 bases from V and 4 bases from J; bases unmatched to any gene: 3. The CDR3 bases are TGTGCCAGTAGTATCGGGACAGGGGCAGGAAACACCATATATTTT. This encodes CASSIGTGAGNTIYF.

The chain is built from TRBV11-2 and TRBJ1-2, with D tentatively TRBD1 (6 bases). The CDR3 runs to 14 residues. Germline values: CDR1 SGHAT, CDR2 FQNNGV. Trimming left V 1 base short and J 8 bases short, with 14 bases between. This CDR3 reads CASSLVSTGTGYTF. The CDR3 DNA follows: TGTGCCAGCAGCTTAGTCAGCACAGGGACGGGCTACACCTTC.

This chain joins TRBV28 and TRBJ1-1; 7 nucleotides align to TRBD1. The length of the CDR3 is 17 residues. V dropped 5 bases and J dropped 4; count of bases not matched to a gene: 16. Germline V gene data show CDR1 as MDHEN and CDR2 as SYDVKM. The DNA for the CDR3 is TGTGCCAGCAGTCTCCCCGGAGGTAGGGGGCAGGGCACTGAAGCTTTCTTT. This codes for CASSLPGGRGQGTEAFF.